This record looks at one T cell receptor beta chain sequence and its context. This sample was included in a study of regulatory T cells in long-lasting Graves disease. The CDR3 covers 13 residues. Germline V gene data show CDR1 as SGHAT and CDR2 as FQDESV (reference sequence). Time point indicated: newly diagnosed GD, antithyroid drugs for less than 3 months. With RNA extracted from PBMCs as input, the TCR library was made. With iRepertoire HTBI primers and Arm-PCR of CDR3 regions, TCR beta libraries were built. In the original workflow: Sequenced samples collectively carried about 62 TRBV and around 15 TRBJ segments. TCRdb independently ran MiXCR on the multiplex PCR reads; one entry per CDR3 protein. Here the V and J calls rest on TCRdb's processing, not on the authors' analysis. The table includes some 340,000 distinct CDR3 sequences, about an eighth detected once. The same sample was also studied in work on T cells in Graves' hyperthyroidism and ophthalmopathy. That source reports: The study left out patients who had uncontrolled infection, other autoimmune disease, pregnancy or lactation. The HTBI primer set was used in a first-round RT-PCR of the TCR CDR3.

The source was peripheral blood mononuclear cells (PBMCs), collected at new diagnosis, from a patient treated with antithyroid drugs. The chain links TRBV11-1 to TRBJ2-5, with a weak D call TRBD2 (5 bases). The J call may not be correct, given that the DNA end is closer to TRBJ2-1. The sequence derives from a woman younger than 35 with Graves disease. CDR3 in amino acids: CASSSARGNEQFF. CDR3 in DNA: TGTGCCAGCAGCTCGGCGAGAGGGAATGAGCAGTTCTTC.